The source of this TCR beta chain is a study of blood T cell repertoires in COVID-19. Original handling: How many nucleated cells were present was estimated from reference gene primer amplification. Clones were sequenced by immunoSEQ multiplex PCR, and TCRdb holds only the in-frame ones, with some missing. V and J calls and clone size come straight from that table; D and trimming were deduced from the DNA. This table has fewer than 450,000 clones, roughly 90% appearing once. Clinical history as reported by participants underpinned cohort assignment. This CDR3 has 15 residues. Trimming removed 5 bases from V and 6 bases from J, with 17 bases in between. Germline V gives CDR1 MNHEY, CDR2 SVGAGI. This clone was seen a single time.

The rearrangement joins TRBV6-5 to TRBJ1-5; no clear D. Sequencing input: PBMCs or T cells enriched from blood (not recorded which). This clonotype was sampled from a middle-aged woman with acute COVID-19. The CDR3 reads CASSPGGIDGQPQHF. CDR3 sequence (DNA): TGTGCCAGCAGTCCAGGAGGTATTGACGGTCAGCCCCAGCATTTT.